This T cell receptor beta chain was sequenced in a study of cytomegalovirus exposure and HLA in healthy donors. About the research overall: The 130 or so validation repertoires used a platform that matched the one used for the 600 to 750 first-cohort repertoires, as a later analysis reported. Points from the study as a whole: According to a subsequent analysis, TCR clusters identified in the first cohort showed a tendency to co-occur across the 120 or so validation repertoires.

Profiling relied on immunoSEQ multiplex PCR, and the TCRdb table lists in-frame clones only, not all of them. Among approximately 54,000 clones listed, approximately 89% were seen once. Trimming stripped 1 base from V and 1 base from J, with 6 bases between. CDR1 SGHRS and CDR2 YFSETQ come from the germline V gene. The CDR3 covers 15 residues. With respect to this clone: The antigen remains unidentified.

The source material was PBMCs. The chain recombines TRBV5-1 with TRBJ2-6; D is unresolved. The clonotype originates from a young woman in good health and CMV-seropositive. The CDR3 DNA is TGCGCCAGCAGCTTGAGAGGATCTGGGGCCAACGTCCTGACTTTC. Its translation: CASSLRGSGANVLTF.